This passage covers 20 T cell receptor beta chains from one sample sequenced in a study of T cell repertoires in cytomegalovirus infection (dated by TCRdb to about 2019). The meaning of the sample's treatment or condition label: in vitro stimulation with specific CMV peptide epitopes to enrich CMV-specific T cells. Data came from an Illumina HiSeq 1500. Clones were called with MiXCR by TCRdb after fastp trimmed the public reads at Q25, and only in-frame beta chains were retained. Rows with a matching CDR3 protein are joined into one entry that keeps the most common DNA and genes. The sample table contains under 200,000 distinct CDR3 sequences; only one count was recorded for less than 25% of them. The ten largest clones add up to about 25% of the sample. These receptors have no known antigen. The starting material was CD8+ T cells from cultured PBMCs, obtained from culture after CMV antigen stimulation. These receptors all stem from a human donor in good health (CMV status not recorded). Some clones in this sample may be carry-over from other donors' samples.

The chain employs TRBV7-8 and TRBJ1-6; 10 bases line up with TRBD1. Germline V gene data show CDR1 as SGHVS and CDR2 as FQNEAQ. The CDR3 runs to 18 residues. J lost 0 bases, V lost 5 bases, and 7 bases had no gene match. The CDR3 DNA reads TGTGCCAGCAGCCAAAAGGACAGGGGGAGCTCCTATAATTCACCCCTCCACTTT. Translated, it gives CASSQKDRGSSYNSPLHF.

This clonotype was detected ten times or more. This CDR3 reads CASSLEGVEKLFF. Written as DNA, the CDR3 is TGTGCCAGCAGCTTAGAAGGCGTTGAAAAACTGTTTTTT. The rearrangement uses TRBV7-2 and TRBJ1-4, with unresolved D. Germline V gene sequence: CDR1 SGHTA, CDR2 FQGNSA. V dropped 1 base and J dropped 7 bases, with 7 bases sitting between them. The CDR3 is 13 amino acids.

Ten or more counts support this clonotype. V and J are TRBV28 and TRBJ1-1; D is perhaps TRBD1 (5 bases). V was trimmed by 3 bases and J by 3 bases, leaving 14 bases between them. The germline CDR1 and CDR2 sequences are MDHEN and SYDVKM. This CDR3 spans 15 amino acids. The DNA of the CDR3 is TGTGCCAGCAGTTTGGGTCAGGGTGGGGACACTGAAGCTTTCTTT. Translation gives CASSLGQGGDTEAFF.

V and J are TRBV6-5 and TRBJ1-1; no clear D gene. Between the trimmed V and J ends, which lost 8 bases and 1 base, there was a span of 8 bases. This CDR3 comprises 12 residues. Germline V lookup: CDR1 MNHEY, CDR2 SVGAGI. The CDR3 here is CASPYSNTEAFF. The CDR3 coding sequence is TGTGCCAGCCCCTACTCGAACACTGAAGCTTTCTTT.

The chain carries TRBV12-5 and TRBJ2-7; tentatively, D is TRBD1 (6 bases). Germline CDR1 is LGHNT and CDR2 is FRNRAP. The CDR3 is made up of 16 amino acids. Deletions cut 2 bases from V and 2 bases from J, with 16 bases between. The CDR3: CASGLLGQFQAYEQYF. The CDR3 nucleotides are TGTGCTAGTGGTTTGTTAGGACAGTTCCAAGCCTACGAGCAGTACTTC.

V is TRBV7-2 and J is TRBJ2-1, with D perhaps given as TRBD1 or TRBD2 (5 bases each). The ends were cut back, 3 bases at V and 3 bases at J, with 12 bases in the middle. The CDR3 has 15 amino acids. Germline V gives CDR1 SGHTA, CDR2 FQGNSA. CDR3 amino acids: CASSFSGPLYNEQFF. The CDR3 DNA follows: TGTGCCAGCAGCTTCTCGGGACCCCTCTACAATGAGCAGTTCTTC.

This clonotype was counted only a few times. The J gene is TRBJ1-4, the V gene TRBV29-1, with D perhaps matching TRBD1 (5 bases). Germline assignment: CDR1 SQVTM and CDR2 ANQGSEA. There are 14 residues in the CDR3. V gave up 4 bases and J gave up 8 bases, with 17 bases separating them. For the CDR3, the DNA is TGCAGCGTTGTGACAGTGGGACCGACAGAAAAACTGTTTTTT. Translated: CSVVTVGPTEKLFF.

This clonotype turned up a few times. This chain links TRBV6-1 with TRBJ2-7, with D perhaps matching TRBD1 (6 bases). Deletions cut 8 bases from V and 3 bases from J, with 20 bases between. The CDR3 covers 15 residues. CDR1 and CDR2 (germline): MNHNS, SASEGT. This CDR3 reads CASGQQGFLYYEQYF. The CDR3 nucleotides are TGTGCCAGCGGACAACAGGGCTTCCTCTACTACGAGCAGTACTTC.

This clonotype came up a few times. The chain joins TRBV27 to TRBJ1-6; 10 bases are a match to TRBD1. J lost 8 bases, V lost 6 bases, and 7 bases had no gene match. The germline V gene has CDR1 MNHEY and CDR2 SMNVEV (reference sequence). This CDR3 has 15 residues. The chain's CDR3 is CASRERDRGYSPLHF. DNA of the CDR3: TGTGCCAGCAGAGAAAGGGACAGGGGTTATTCACCCCTCCACTTT.

This clonotype showed up just a few times. The rearrangement uses TRBV12-3 or TRBV12-4 and TRBJ1-5; 8 bases agree with TRBD1. Unmatched junction bases numbered 11, after V lost 4 bases and J lost 0 bases. CDR3 size: 18 residues. The CDR3 DNA reads TGTGCCAGCAGTTCACCCTCAGGGGGCTTGGTTAGCAATCAGCCCCAGCATTTT. Residues: CASSSPSGGLVSNQPQHF.

The CDR3 DNA follows: TGTGCCAGCAGCGGTCGCGGGACAGGGGAATCAGATACGCAGTATTTT. Translating it yields CASSGRGTGESDTQYF. This chain joins TRBV7-9 and TRBJ2-3, with TRBD1 matching over 10 bases. The CDR3 has 16 amino acids. CDR1 is SEHNR, CDR2 FQNEAQ, per germline (reference sequence). V trimming: 5 bases; J trimming: 4 bases; junction bases outside the gene matches: 9.

The chain is built from TRBV27 and TRBJ2-1, with TRBD2 matching over 12 bases. J lost 4 bases, V lost 6 bases, and 1 base had no gene match. CDR3 length equals 14 residues. CDR1 and CDR2 (germline): MNHEY, SMNVEV (reference sequence). The CDR3 region is CASRGLAGYNEQFF. In nucleotides, the CDR3 is TGTGCCAGCAGAGGACTAGCGGGATACAATGAGCAGTTCTTC.

The chain employs TRBV30 and TRBJ1-1; D is unclear. CDR3 length equals 13 residues. Trimming stripped 8 bases from V and 7 bases from J, with 20 bases between. Germline CDR1 and CDR2: GTSNPN and SVGIG (reference sequence). The CDR3 is CAGWVQLKNEAFF. The CDR3 DNA sequence: TGTGCCGGGTGGGTCCAATTGAAGAATGAAGCTTTCTTT. Filled out from reference TRBV30 and TRBJ1-1, the complete variable domain reads SQTIHQWPATLVQPVGSPLSLECTVEGTSNPNLYWYRQAAGRGLQLLFYSVGIGQISSEVPQNLSASRPQDRQFILSSKKLLLSDSGFYLCAGWVQLKNEAFFGQGTRLTVV.

This clonotype was recorded a few times. The chain couples TRBV7-9 to TRBJ1-1; D perhaps matches TRBD1 (6 bases). V was trimmed by 5 bases and J by 4 bases, leaving 17 bases between them. The length of the CDR3 is 15 residues. Germline CDR1 and CDR2: SEHNR and FQNEAQ (reference sequence). CDR3 in amino acids: CASSPGDRFRTEAFF. CDR3 sequence (DNA): TGTGCCAGCAGCCCCGGCGACAGGTTTCGCACTGAAGCTTTCTTT.

This clonotype came up a few times. This chain joins TRBV6-2 or TRBV6-3 and TRBJ1-2; unclear D gene. The CDR3 sequence is 14 residues long. V gave up 5 bases and J gave up 2 bases, with 12 bases separating them. Germline-derived CDR1 and CDR2 are MNHEY and SVGEGT. CDR3 DNA sequence: TGTGCCAGCAGTGCGACCGGACTCAACTATGGCTACACCTTC. Amino acids: CASSATGLNYGYTF.

This clonotype was observed a handful of times. This chain connects TRBV7-9 to TRBJ2-5; D may be TRBD1 (6 bases). This CDR3 contains 17 residues. Germline V gene lookup returns CDR1 SEHNR and CDR2 FQNEAQ (reference sequence). Trimming stripped 0 bases from V and 2 bases from J, with 16 bases between. The CDR3 sequence is CASSLAGHGQLQETQYF. The CDR3 nucleotides read TGTGCCAGCAGCTTAGCGGGGCACGGACAGCTACAAGAGACCCAGTACTTC.

This clonotype was counted many times. V and J are TRBV6-5 and TRBJ1-1; TRBD1 might be the D (6 bases). V was pared by 2 bases and J by 0 bases, with 7 bases between. CDR1 and CDR2 (germline): MNHEY, SVGAGI. This CDR3 comprises 14 residues. For the CDR3, the DNA is TGTGCCAGCAGTTACACAGGGATGAACACTGAAGCTTTCTTT. Translated: CASSYTGMNTEAFF.

The rearrangement links TRBV7-2 to TRBJ2-1, with 10 bases fitting TRBD2. The V segment lost 1 base and the J segment 8 bases; nucleotides outside the gene matches: 8. This CDR3 region has 16 residues. Germline V gene data show CDR1 as SGHTA and CDR2 as FQGNSA. DNA of the CDR3: TGTGCCAGCAGCTTAGTTACTAGCGGGGTCCAGGATGAGCAGTTCTTC. Translating it yields CASSLVTSGVQDEQFF.

The genes are TRBV7-9 and TRBJ2-4; 7 bases agree with TRBD1. There are 16 residues in the CDR3. Germline CDR1 SEHNR, CDR2 FQNEAQ (reference sequence). V gave up 4 bases and J gave up 0 bases; unmatched junction bases: 6. CDR3 loop: CASSSPGGAAKNIQYF. For the CDR3, the DNA is TGTGCCAGCAGCTCACCAGGGGGAGCAGCCAAAAACATTCAGTACTTC.

This clonotype appeared a few times. The CDR3 DNA is TGCGCCAGCAGTAAAGTCGGGAATCAGCCCCAGCATTTT. This codes for CASSKVGNQPQHF. The chain has TRBV4-1 and TRBJ1-5; D not certain. Trimming removed 6 bases at V and 4 bases at J, with 10 bases between. The CDR3 length is 13 residues. CDR1 is MGHRA and CDR2 is YSYEKL in the germline V gene.